This T cell receptor (beta chain) derives from a study of cytomegalovirus exposure and HLA in healthy donors. General observations from the study: CMV serostatus alone was available as immune exposure information. The study recorded over 150 TCR beta chains that were cytomegalovirus-associated. Most subjects had HLA-A and HLA-B alleles reportedly predicted accurately by TCR beta sequences.

The primer mix had 60 Vbeta and 13 Jbeta primers. The protocol was immunoSEQ multiplex PCR, while the TCRdb copy is restricted to in-frame clones and leaves out a portion. Found here are 120,000 to 150,000 clones, around 77% of them singletons; the top ten hold approximately 0.9%. Every donor was a healthy person donating bone marrow. A note on this clone: What it binds is not known.

The V end was cut by 4 bases, the J end by 6 bases, with 20 bases between. The CDR3 has 16 residues. Germline-derived CDR1 and CDR2 are SGHKS and YYEKEE (reference sequence). This rearrangement joins TRBV5-5 to TRBJ1-5; possible D gene TRBD1, 5 bases. The clonotype was recovered from a man younger than 30 in good health and CMV-seronegative. What was sequenced was PBMCs. CDR3 loop: CASSVQASLGIQPQHF. Here the CDR3 DNA reads TGTGCCAGCAGCGTACAGGCCTCCCTGGGGATTCAGCCCCAGCATTTT.